The next 21 T cell receptor beta chains were all read from a single sample in a study of CD8 T cells in ankylosing spondylitis. TCRdb ran MiXCR on the 5' RACE reads and lists one entry per CDR3 protein. Seen here are 250,000 to 300,000 distinct CDR3 sequences, 20% observed once, and the top ten hold 7.8%. The sample comprised blood, either unsorted or a sorted T cell fraction (not recorded which). The receptors were gathered from a male donor with ankylosing spondylitis or in good health (not recorded which).

The sample holds many counts of this clonotype. This chain uses TRBV15 with TRBJ2-3; maybe TRBD1 (5 bases). This CDR3 is built from 15 residues. Trimming stripped 4 bases from V and 1 base from J, with 12 bases between. CDR1 and CDR2 (germline): LNHNV, YYDKDF (reference sequence). The DNA for the CDR3 is TGTGCCACCAGCACCCGGACATCCCGCACAGATACGCAGTATTTT. Its translation: CATSTRTSRTDTQYF.

This chain uses TRBV28 with TRBJ2-2; TRBD1 matches at 8 bases. This CDR3 is 16 amino acids long. Germline V lookup: CDR1 MDHEN, CDR2 SYDVKM. V shed 6 bases and J 0 bases; nucleotides not matched to a gene: 6. CDR3 sequence: CASSPGGASNTGELFF. The CDR3 nucleotides are TGTGCCAGCAGCCCAGGGGGCGCATCGAACACCGGGGAGCTGTTTTTT.

The rearrangement uses TRBV20-1 and TRBJ1-2; D gene uncertain. V was clipped by 5 bases and J by 2 bases, with 3 bases between them. CDR1 and CDR2 from the germline V gene are DFQATT and SNEGSKA (reference sequence). The CDR3 runs to 10 residues. The CDR3 protein is CSAVNYGYTF. Written as DNA, the CDR3 is TGCAGTGCTGTCAACTATGGCTACACCTTC.

The chain combines TRBV20-1 with TRBJ2-1, with 11 nucleotides matching TRBD2. The germline gives CDR1 DFQATT, CDR2 SNEGSKA (reference sequence). J gave up 7 bases and V 3 bases, and 8 bases lay outside the gene matches. The CDR3 extends over 15 amino acids. The CDR3 here is CSASATSGRGNEQFF. The CDR3 region has the DNA TGCAGTGCTAGCGCTACTAGCGGGAGAGGTAATGAGCAGTTCTTC.

This clonotype was found a few times. The chain uses TRBV5-1 and TRBJ1-5; D ambiguous. The CDR3 length is 15 residues. V was shortened by 1 base and J by 0 bases, with 8 bases between the two germline ends. CDR1 is SGHRS and CDR2 is YFSETQ in the germline V gene. The CDR3 spells CASSLYGDSNQPQHF. The DNA for the CDR3 is TGCGCCAGCAGCTTGTACGGTGATAGCAATCAGCCCCAGCATTTT.

This sequence joins TRBV12-3 or TRBV12-4 and TRBJ2-2, with 8 bases identical to TRBD1. This CDR3 region has 13 residues. V dropped 10 bases and J dropped 4; count of bases not matched to a gene: 5. The chain's CDR3 is CAIRTGPTGELFF. In DNA form, the CDR3 reads TGTGCCATCCGGACAGGGCCCACCGGGGAGCTGTTTTTT.

V and J are TRBV20-1 and TRBJ2-1, with D hard to call. The CDR3 extends over 11 amino acids. Trimming took off 1 base at V and 10 bases at J, with 8 bases between the two ends. CDR1 and CDR2 (germline): DFQATT, SNEGSKA (reference sequence). The CDR3 DNA is TGCAGTGCTAGAGTGGTGCTGGAGCAGTTCTTC. Translation gives CSARVVLEQFF.

The genes are TRBV12-3 or TRBV12-4 and TRBJ2-7; a weak D match, TRBD2 (6 bases). V was cut by 3 bases and J by 6 bases, with 15 bases left in between. This CDR3 comprises 14 residues. CDR3 residues: CASSLGGTVGEQYV. The CDR3 DNA reads TGTGCCAGCAGTTTGGGGGGAACGGTAGGCGAGCAGTACGTC.

The V call is TRBV2, the J call TRBJ2-2; 7 positions match TRBD1. CDR3 length: 15 amino acids. The germline V gene has CDR1 SNHLY and CDR2 FYNNEI. The V and J ends lost 6 bases and 0 bases, in that order; junction bases with no gene match: 4. The CDR3 DNA is TGTGCCAGCAGGACCGGGACAGCGAACACCGGGGAGCTGTTTTTT. Its protein product is CASRTGTANTGELFF.

CDR3: CASSQSSWDRGQEKLFF. The CDR3 nucleotides are TGCGCCAGCAGTCAATCTAGTTGGGACAGGGGTCAGGAAAAACTGTTTTTT. The chain uses TRBV23-1 and TRBJ1-4, with TRBD1 matching over 10 bases. TRBV23-1 is classed as an ORF, of uncertain function. CDR3 length: 17 amino acids. V gave up 0 bases and J gave up 8 bases; unmatched junction bases: 9.

On this clonotype itself: One base away lies a much larger clone, so this may be a sequencing read error. The CDR3 region is CASSLGRSSGNTIYF. The CDR3 nucleotides read TGCGCCAGCAGCTTGGGCAGGAGCTCTGGAAACACCATATATTTT. The genes are TRBV5-1 and TRBJ1-3; no firm D call. CDR3 size: 15 residues. The V gene's germline CDR1 is SGHRS and CDR2 YFSETQ. The ends were cut back, 0 bases at V and 0 bases at J, with 7 bases in the middle.

This rearrangement joins TRBV9 to TRBJ2-6; D perhaps matches TRBD2 (6 bases). V lost 3 bases and J 2 bases, leaving 15 bases between the germline ends. Per the germline V gene, CDR1 is SGDLS and CDR2 is YYNGEE. This CDR3 is built from 17 residues. DNA for the CDR3: TGTGCCAGCAGCGGTGCGGGAAGAATCGCTGGGGCCAACGTCCTGACTTTC. The encoded protein is CASSGAGRIAGANVLTF.

This clonotype was seen only a few times. The rearrangement links TRBV20-1 to TRBJ1-5; the D is unclear. The germline V gene has CDR1 DFQATT and CDR2 SNEGSKA (reference sequence). This CDR3 contains 14 residues. V gave up 1 base and J gave up 0 bases, with 7 bases separating them. The CDR3 region is CSARVGNSNQPQHF. CDR3 in DNA: TGCAGTGCTAGAGTAGGTAATAGCAATCAGCCCCAGCATTTT.

V and J are TRBV7-2 and TRBJ1-6; tentative D call: TRBD1 (5 bases). There are 13 residues in the CDR3. Germline CDR1 is SGHTA and CDR2 is FQGNSA. V lost 5 bases to trimming and J lost 4 bases, with 6 bases between them. The CDR3 sequence is CASSPGYNSPLHF. CDR3 DNA: TGTGCCAGCAGCCCAGGGTATAATTCACCCCTCCACTTT.

This clonotype was picked up many times. V gene TRBV6-6 combines with J gene TRBJ2-7; D may be TRBD1 (6 bases). CDR1 and CDR2 (germline): MNHNY, SVGAGI (reference sequence). The CDR3 contains 11 residues. V shed 7 bases and J shed 6 bases, with 10 bases lying between them. DNA of the CDR3: TGTGCCAGCAAAGCAGGGGCCGAGCAGTACGTC. Amino acid sequence: CASKAGAEQYV.

This chain links TRBV20-1 with TRBJ1-6; D unclear. This CDR3 has 14 residues. In germline, CDR1 is DFQATT, CDR2 SNEGSKA (reference sequence). The ends were cut back, 2 bases at V and 5 bases at J, with 10 bases in the middle. CDR3 sequence (DNA): TGCAGTGCTAGAATCGGGTCTAATAATTCACCCCTCCACTTT. Its translation is CSARIGSNNSPLHF.

This clonotype showed up just a few times. This chain links TRBV5-1 with TRBJ1-4, with 7 bases aligning to TRBD1. The CDR3 runs to 15 residues. V dropped 0 bases and J dropped 5; count of bases not matched to a gene: 4. Germline V gives CDR1 SGHRS, CDR2 YFSETQ. As DNA, the CDR3 is TGCGCCAGCAGCTTGGGGACAGGCCCGAATGAAAAACTGTTTTTT. As protein: CASSLGTGPNEKLFF.

Ten or more counts support this clonotype. This chain joins TRBV29-1 and TRBJ1-1; no firm D call. Trimming left V 3 bases short and J 0 bases short, with 8 bases between. Germline V gene sequence: CDR1 SQVTM, CDR2 ANQGSEA. The CDR3 covers 13 residues. CDR3 sequence reads: CSVEGQVNTEAFF. DNA of the CDR3: TGCAGCGTTGAGGGCCAGGTGAACACTGAAGCTTTCTTT.

This clonotype turned up a few times. The DNA of the CDR3 is TGCAGTGCTAGCCACTTAATCAAGAACACTGAAGCTTTCTTT. Encoded protein: CSASHLIKNTEAFF. The rearrangement uses TRBV20-1 and TRBJ1-1; D gene ambiguous. CDR3 length: 14 residues. In germline, CDR1 is DFQATT, CDR2 SNEGSKA (reference sequence). The V end was cut by 3 bases, the J end by 1 base, with 12 bases between.

A word on this clonotype: One end of the junction fails to match germline, which may point to a read error. The gene calls are TRBV7-2 and TRBJ1-5; D is unresolved. Germline-derived CDR1 and CDR2 are SGHTA and FQGNSA. The CDR3 consists of 15 residues. The CDR3 region is CVSSYRAAGGQPQHF. The CDR3 DNA reads as TGTGTCAGCAGCTACCGGGCCGCGGGTGGTCAGCCCCAGCATTTT.

This clonotype was observed at least ten times. V gene TRBV20-1 combines with J gene TRBJ1-1, with TRBD1 as a possible D gene (6 bases). V gave up 0 bases and J gave up 1 base, with 9 bases separating them. The CDR3 is made up of 14 amino acids. CDR1 DFQATT and CDR2 SNEGSKA come from the germline V gene (reference sequence). CDR3 residues: CSAREGGPNTEAFF. CDR3 bases: TGCAGTGCTAGAGAGGGGGGCCCGAACACTGAAGCTTTCTTT.